This TCR beta chain was sequenced in a study of cytomegalovirus exposure and HLA in healthy donors. In the PCR, 60 Vbeta and 13 Jbeta primers were used. Repertoires were generated with immunoSEQ multiplex PCR, while TCRdb's copy carries only in-frame clones and drops some. The top ten hold about 6% of the sample, which has 83,000 or so clones, about 80% seen once. This TCR was sampled from a female donor in good health and CMV-seronegative. Sequenced material: PBMCs.

The CDR3 DNA reads as TGTGCCAGCAGTGGAGGAGGCGGGGGGGGCGATGAGCAGTTCTTC. It translates to CASSGGGGGGDEQFF. The V gene is TRBV6-1, the J gene TRBJ2-1; 9 nucleotides align to TRBD2. The CDR3 spans 15 residues. Germline CDR1 MNHNS, CDR2 SASEGT. J was trimmed by 8 bases and V by 4 bases; bases with no gene match: 9.